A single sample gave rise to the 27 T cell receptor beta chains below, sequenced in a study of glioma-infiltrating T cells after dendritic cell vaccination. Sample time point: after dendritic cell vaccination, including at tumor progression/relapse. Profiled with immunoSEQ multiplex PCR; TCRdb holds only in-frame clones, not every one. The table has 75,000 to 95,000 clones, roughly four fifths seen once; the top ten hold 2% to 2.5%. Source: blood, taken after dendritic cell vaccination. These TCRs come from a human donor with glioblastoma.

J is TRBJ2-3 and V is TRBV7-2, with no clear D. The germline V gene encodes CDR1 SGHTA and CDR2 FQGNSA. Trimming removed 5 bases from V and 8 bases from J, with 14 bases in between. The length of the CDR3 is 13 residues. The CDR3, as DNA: TGTGCCAGCAGCCCACTACACTCGGGTACGCAGTATTTT. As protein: CASSPLHSGTQYF.

The CDR3 loop reads CASSLLVSSGANVLTF. The CDR3 bases are TGCGCCAGCAGCTTGTTGGTGAGCTCTGGGGCCAACGTCCTGACTTTC. The chain combines TRBV5-1 with TRBJ2-6; D unclear. The V gene lost 1 base and the J gene lost 0 bases, with 8 bases spanning the gap. CDR3 length: 16 amino acids. Per germline, CDR1 SGHRS and CDR2 YFSETQ.

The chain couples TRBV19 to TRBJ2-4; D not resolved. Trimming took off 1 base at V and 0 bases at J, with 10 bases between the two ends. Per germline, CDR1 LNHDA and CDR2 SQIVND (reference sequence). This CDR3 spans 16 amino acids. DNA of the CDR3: TGTGCCAGTAGTATAGGTGGCTCTCTAGCCAAAAACATTCAGTACTTC. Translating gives CASSIGGSLAKNIQYF. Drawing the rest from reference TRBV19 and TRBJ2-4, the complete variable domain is DGGITQSPKYLFRKEGQNVTLSCEQNLNHDAMYWYRQDPGQGLRLIYYSQIVNDFQKGDIAEGYSVSREKKESFPLTVTSAQKNPTAFYLCASSIGGSLAKNIQYFGAGTRLSVL.

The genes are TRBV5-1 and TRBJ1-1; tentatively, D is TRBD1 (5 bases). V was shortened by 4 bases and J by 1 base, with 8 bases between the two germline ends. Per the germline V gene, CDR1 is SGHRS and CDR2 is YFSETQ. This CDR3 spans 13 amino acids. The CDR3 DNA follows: TGCGCCAGCAGCCCGACAGAGAACACTGAAGCTTTCTTT. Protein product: CASSPTENTEAFF.

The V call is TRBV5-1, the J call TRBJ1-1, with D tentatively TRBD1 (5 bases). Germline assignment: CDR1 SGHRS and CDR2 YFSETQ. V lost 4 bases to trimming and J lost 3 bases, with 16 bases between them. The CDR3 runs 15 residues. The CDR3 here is CASSPRWGADTEAFF. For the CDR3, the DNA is TGCGCCAGCAGCCCGAGGTGGGGCGCGGACACTGAAGCTTTCTTT.

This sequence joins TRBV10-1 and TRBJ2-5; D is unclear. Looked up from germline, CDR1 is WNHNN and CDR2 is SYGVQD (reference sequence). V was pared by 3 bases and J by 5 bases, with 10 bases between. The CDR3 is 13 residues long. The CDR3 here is CASSEGSRETQYF. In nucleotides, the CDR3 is TGCGCCAGCAGTGAAGGTAGCCGTGAGACCCAGTACTTC.

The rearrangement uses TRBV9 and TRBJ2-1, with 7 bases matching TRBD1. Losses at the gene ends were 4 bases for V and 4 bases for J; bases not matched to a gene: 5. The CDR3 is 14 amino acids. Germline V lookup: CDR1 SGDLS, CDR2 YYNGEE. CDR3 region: CASSTTGQYNEQFF. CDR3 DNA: TGTGCCAGCAGCACGACGGGACAGTACAATGAGCAGTTCTTC.

CDR3 DNA: TGCACCAGCAGCTTCCGGAAGGACTCCTACGAGCAGTACGTC. This translates into CTSSFRKDSYEQYV. This sequence joins TRBV1 and TRBJ2-7; TRBD2 was called by the table and not checked on the DNA. TRBV1 is a listed pseudogene. The CDR3 runs to 14 residues.

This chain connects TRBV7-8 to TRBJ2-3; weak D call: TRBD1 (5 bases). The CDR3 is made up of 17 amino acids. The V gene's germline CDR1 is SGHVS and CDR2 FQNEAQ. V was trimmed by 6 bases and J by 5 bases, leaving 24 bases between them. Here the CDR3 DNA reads TGTGCCAGCAGTCCTCCGTTTGGGGCAGGTGAAGAAGATACGCAGTATTTT. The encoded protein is CASSPPFGAGEEDTQYF. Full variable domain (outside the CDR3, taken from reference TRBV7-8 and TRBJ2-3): GAGVSQSPRYKVAKRGQDVALRCDPISGHVSLFWYQQALGQGPEFLTYFQNEAQLDKSGLPSDRFFAERPEGSVSTLKIQRTQQEDSAVYLCASSPPFGAGEEDTQYFGPGTRLTVL.

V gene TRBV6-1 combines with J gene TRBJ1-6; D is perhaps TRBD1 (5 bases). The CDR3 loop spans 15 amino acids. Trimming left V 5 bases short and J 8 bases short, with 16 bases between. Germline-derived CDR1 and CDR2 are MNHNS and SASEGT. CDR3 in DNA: TGTGCCAGCAGTCTGAGGGGCAGCGGGGATTCACCCCTCCACTTT. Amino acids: CASSLRGSGDSPLHF.

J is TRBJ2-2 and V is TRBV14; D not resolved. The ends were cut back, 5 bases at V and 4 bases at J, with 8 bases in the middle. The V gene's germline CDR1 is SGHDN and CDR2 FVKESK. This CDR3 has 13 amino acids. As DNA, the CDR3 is TGTGCCAGCAGCTCCCAGTTCACCGGGGAGCTGTTTTTT. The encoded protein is CASSSQFTGELFF.

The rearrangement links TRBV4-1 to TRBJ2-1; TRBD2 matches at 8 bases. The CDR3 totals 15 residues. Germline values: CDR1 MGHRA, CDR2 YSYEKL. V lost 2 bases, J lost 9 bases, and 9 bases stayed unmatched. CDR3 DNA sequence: TGCGCCAGCAGCCAACCGGGACTAGAAACTACTGAGCAGTTCTTC. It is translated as CASSQPGLETTEQFF.

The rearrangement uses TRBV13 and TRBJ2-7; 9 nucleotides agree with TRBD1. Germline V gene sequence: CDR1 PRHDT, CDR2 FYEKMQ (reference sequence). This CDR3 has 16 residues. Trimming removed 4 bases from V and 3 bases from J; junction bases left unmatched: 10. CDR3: CASSWGTGTKRYEQYF. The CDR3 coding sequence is TGTGCCAGCAGCTGGGGGACAGGGACAAAACGCTACGAGCAGTACTTC.

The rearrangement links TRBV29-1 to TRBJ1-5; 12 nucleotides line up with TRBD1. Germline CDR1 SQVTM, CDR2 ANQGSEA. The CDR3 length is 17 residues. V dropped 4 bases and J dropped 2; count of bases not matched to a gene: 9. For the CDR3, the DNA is TGCAGCGTTGGACTGGGACAGGGGGCTTATGGCAATCAGCCCCAGCATTTT. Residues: CSVGLGQGAYGNQPQHF.

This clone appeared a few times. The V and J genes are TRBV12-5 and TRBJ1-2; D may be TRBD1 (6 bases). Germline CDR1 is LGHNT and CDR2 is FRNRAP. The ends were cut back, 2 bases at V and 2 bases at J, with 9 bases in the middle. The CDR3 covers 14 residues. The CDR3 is CASGLSGTNYGYTF. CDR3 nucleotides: TGTGCTAGTGGTTTGTCCGGGACAAACTATGGCTACACCTTC. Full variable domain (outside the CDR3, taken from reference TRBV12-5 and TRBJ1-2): DARVTQTPRHKVTEMGQEVTMRCQPILGHNTVFWYRQTMMQGLELLAYFRNRAPLDDSGMPKDRFSAEMPDATLATLKIQPSEPRDSAVYFCASGLSGTNYGYTFGSGTRLTVV.

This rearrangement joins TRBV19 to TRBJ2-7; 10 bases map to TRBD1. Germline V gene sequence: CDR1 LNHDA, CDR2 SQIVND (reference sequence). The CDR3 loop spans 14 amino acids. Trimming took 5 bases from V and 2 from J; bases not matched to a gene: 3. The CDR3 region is CASSRDRGAYEQYF. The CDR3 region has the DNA TGTGCCAGTAGTCGGGACAGGGGAGCCTACGAGCAGTACTTC.

The CDR3 loop reads CASKTSGRFQETQYF. As DNA, the CDR3 is TGTGCCAGCAAGACTAGCGGGAGGTTTCAAGAGACCCAGTACTTC. J is TRBJ2-5 and V is TRBV6-1, with TRBD2 matching 13 bases. Per germline, CDR1 MNHNS and CDR2 SASEGT. The CDR3 contains 15 residues. The junction had 4 bases not matched to a gene; V was cut back by 7 bases and J by 2 bases.

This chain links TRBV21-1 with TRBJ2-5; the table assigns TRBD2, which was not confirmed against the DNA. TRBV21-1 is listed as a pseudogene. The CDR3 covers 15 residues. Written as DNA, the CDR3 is TGTGCCAGCATCAAAGGGGGCGGGGGCAGGGAGACCCAGTACTTC. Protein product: CASIKGGGGRETQYF.

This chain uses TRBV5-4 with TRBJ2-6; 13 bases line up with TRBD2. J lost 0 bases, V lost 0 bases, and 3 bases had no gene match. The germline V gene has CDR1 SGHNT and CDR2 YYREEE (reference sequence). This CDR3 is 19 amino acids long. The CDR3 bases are TGTGCCAGCAGCTTGGAGACTAGCGGGGGGTACTCTGGGGCCAACGTCCTGACTTTC. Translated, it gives CASSLETSGGYSGANVLTF.

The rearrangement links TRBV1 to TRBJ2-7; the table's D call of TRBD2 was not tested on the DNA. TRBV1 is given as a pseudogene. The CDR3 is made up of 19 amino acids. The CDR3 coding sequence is TGCACCAGCAGCCTGAGAAGGGCTAGTAGGCCTAGCGGAATATACGAGCAGTACGTC. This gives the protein CTSSLRRASRPSGIYEQYV.

The CDR3 is CASSSGSDQPQHF. CDR3 DNA sequence: TGTGCCAGCTCATCAGGGTCCGATCAGCCCCAGCATTTT. The J gene is TRBJ1-5, the V gene TRBV18, with D possibly TRBD1 on 5 matching bases. CDR3 length equals 13 residues. Germline CDR1 reads KGHSH; CDR2 reads LQKENI. V dropped 5 bases and J dropped 5 bases, with 10 bases sitting between them.

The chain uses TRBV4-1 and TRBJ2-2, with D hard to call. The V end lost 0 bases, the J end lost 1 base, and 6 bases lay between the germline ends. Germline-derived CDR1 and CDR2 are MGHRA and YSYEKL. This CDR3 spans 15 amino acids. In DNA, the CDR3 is TGCGCCAGCAGCCAAGATCACAGGAACACCGGGGAGCTGTTTTTT. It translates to CASSQDHRNTGELFF.

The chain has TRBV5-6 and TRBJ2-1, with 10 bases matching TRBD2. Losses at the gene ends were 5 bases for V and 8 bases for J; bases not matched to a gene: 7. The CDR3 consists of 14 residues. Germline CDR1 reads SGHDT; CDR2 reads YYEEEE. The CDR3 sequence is CASRERGGWDEQFF. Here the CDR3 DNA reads TGTGCCAGCAGAGAGCGGGGGGGCTGGGATGAGCAGTTCTTC. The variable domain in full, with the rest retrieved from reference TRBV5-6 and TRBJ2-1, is DAGVTQSPTHLIKTRGQQVTLRCSPKSGHDTVSWYQQALGQGPQFIFQYYEEEERQRGNFPDRFSGHQFPNYSSELNVNALLLGDSALYLCASRERGGWDEQFFGPGTRLTVL.

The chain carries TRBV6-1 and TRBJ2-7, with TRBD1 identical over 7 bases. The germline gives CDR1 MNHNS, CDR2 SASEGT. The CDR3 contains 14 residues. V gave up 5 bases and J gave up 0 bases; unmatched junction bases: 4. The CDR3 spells CASSSRQGSYEQYV. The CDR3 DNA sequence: TGTGCCAGCAGTAGCCGACAGGGCTCCTACGAGCAGTACGTC.

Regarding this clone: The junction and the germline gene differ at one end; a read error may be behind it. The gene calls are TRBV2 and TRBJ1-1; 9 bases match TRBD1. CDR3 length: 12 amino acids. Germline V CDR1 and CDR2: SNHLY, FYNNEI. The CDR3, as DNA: TGTGCCAGCAGCCCCGGCGGGACAGGGTTTCCCTTT. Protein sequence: CASSPGGTGFPF. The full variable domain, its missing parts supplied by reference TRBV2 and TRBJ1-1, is EPEVTQTPSHQVTQMGQEVILRCVPISNHLYFYWYRQILGQKVEFLVSFYNNEISEKSEIFDDQFSVERPDGSNFTLKIRSTKLEDSAMYFCASSPGGTGFPFGQGTRLTVV.

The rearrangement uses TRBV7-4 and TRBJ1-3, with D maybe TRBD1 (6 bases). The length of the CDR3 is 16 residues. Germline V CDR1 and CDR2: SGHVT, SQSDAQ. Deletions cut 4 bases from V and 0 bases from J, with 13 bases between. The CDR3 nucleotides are TGTGCCAGCAGCTCATCGACAGGATACTCTGGAAACACCATATATTTT. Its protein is CASSSSTGYSGNTIYF.

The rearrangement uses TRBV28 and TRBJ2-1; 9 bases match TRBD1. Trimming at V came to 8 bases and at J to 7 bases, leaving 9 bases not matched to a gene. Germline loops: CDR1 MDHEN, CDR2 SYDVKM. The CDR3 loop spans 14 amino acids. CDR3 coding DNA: TGTGCCAGCCTTTGGACAGGGGTTAGGAATGAGCAGTTCTTC. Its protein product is CASLWTGVRNEQFF.